The T cell receptor beta chain described here comes from a study of CD8 T cells in Susac syndrome. Trimming took off 1 base at V and 8 bases at J, with 6 bases between the two ends. CDR1 is SGHTA and CDR2 is FQGNSA in the germline V gene. The CDR3 extends over 13 amino acids. RNA totalling roughly 0.45 to 1 ug underwent reverse transcription with random hexamers. TCRdb processed the immunoSEQ multiplex PCR reads anew with MiXCR; each CDR3 protein has one entry. The table shows roughly 200,000 distinct CDR3 sequences, with 85% to 95% occurring only once. This TCR was sampled from a human donor in good health. Sequenced input: CD4+ T cells from PBMCs. The rearrangement links TRBV7-2 to TRBJ1-6; D is undetermined. The CDR3 loop reads CASSLERDSPLHF. DNA of the CDR3: TGTGCCAGCAGCTTAGAGCGGGATTCACCCCTCCACTTT.